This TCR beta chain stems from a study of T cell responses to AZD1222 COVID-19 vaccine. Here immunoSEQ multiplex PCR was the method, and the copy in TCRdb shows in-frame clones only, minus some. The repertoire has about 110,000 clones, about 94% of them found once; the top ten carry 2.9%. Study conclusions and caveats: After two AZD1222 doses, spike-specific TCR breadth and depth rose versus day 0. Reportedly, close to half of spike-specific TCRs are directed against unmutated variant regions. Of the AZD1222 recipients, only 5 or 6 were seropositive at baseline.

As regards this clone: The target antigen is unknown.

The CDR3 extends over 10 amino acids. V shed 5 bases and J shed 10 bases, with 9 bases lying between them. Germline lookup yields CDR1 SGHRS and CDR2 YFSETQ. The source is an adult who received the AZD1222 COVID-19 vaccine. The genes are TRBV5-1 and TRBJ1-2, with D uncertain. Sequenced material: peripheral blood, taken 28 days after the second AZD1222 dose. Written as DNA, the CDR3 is TGCGCCAGCAGTTCGGGTTACTACACCTTC. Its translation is CASSSGYYTF.